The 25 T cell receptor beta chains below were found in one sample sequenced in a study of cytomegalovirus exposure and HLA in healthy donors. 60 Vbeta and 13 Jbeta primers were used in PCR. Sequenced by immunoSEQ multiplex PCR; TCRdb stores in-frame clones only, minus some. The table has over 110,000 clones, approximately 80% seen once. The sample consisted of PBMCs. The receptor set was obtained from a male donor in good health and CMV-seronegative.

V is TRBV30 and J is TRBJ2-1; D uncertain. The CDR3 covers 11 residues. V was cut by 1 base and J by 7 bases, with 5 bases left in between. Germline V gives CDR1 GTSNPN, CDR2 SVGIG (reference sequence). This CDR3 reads CAWSGRNEQFF. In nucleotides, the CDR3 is TGTGCCTGGAGTGGTCGGAATGAGCAGTTCTTC.

CDR3 nucleotides: TGTGCCATCAGGATAGGGACAGGGGTGAACACCATATATTTT. This translates into CAIRIGTGVNTIYF. This chain links TRBV10-3 with TRBJ1-3, with 10 bases identical to TRBD1. The ends lost 6 bases at V and 7 bases at J; junction bases unmatched: 6. The CDR3 length is 14 residues. CDR1 is ENHRY and CDR2 is SYGVKD in the germline V gene.

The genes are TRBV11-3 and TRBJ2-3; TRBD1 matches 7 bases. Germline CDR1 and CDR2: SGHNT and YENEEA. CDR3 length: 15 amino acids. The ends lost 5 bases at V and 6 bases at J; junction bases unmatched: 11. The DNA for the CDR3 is TGTGCCAGCAGCGGAGGACAGGACTCTTCGGATACGCAGTATTTT. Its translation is CASSGGQDSSDTQYF.

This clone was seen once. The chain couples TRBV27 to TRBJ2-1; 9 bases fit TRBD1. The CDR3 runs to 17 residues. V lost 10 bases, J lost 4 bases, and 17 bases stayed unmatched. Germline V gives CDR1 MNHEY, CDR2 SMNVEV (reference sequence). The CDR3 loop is CATSGTGSLRYYNEQFF. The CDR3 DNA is TGTGCCACCTCCGGGACAGGGTCCCTCCGTTATTACAATGAGCAGTTCTTC.

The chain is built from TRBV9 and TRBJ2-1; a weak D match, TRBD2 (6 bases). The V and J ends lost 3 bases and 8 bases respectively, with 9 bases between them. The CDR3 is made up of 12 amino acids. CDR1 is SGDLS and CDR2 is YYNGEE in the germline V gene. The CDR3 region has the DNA TGTGCCAGCAGCGGGGACTCCGATGAGCAGTTCTTC. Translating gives CASSGDSDEQFF. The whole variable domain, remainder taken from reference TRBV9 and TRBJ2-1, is DSGVTQTPKHLITATGQRVTLRCSPRSGDLSVYWYQQSLDQGLQFLIQYYNGEERAKGNILERFSAQQFPDLHSELNLSSLELGDSALYFCASSGDSDEQFFGPGTRLTVL.

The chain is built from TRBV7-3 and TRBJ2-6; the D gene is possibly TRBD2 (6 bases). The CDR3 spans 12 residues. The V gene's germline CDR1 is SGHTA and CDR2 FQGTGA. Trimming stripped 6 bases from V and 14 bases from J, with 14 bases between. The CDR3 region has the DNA TGTGCCAGCAGTCCCCTGGGGGGAATCCTGACTTTC. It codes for CASSPLGGILTF.

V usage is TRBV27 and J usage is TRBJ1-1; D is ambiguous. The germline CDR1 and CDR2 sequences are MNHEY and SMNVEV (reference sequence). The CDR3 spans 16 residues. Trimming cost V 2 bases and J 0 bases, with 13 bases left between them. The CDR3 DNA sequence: TGTGCCAGCAGTTTAGACTTCGACGGATTGAACACTGAAGCTTTCTTT. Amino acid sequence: CASSLDFDGLNTEAFF.

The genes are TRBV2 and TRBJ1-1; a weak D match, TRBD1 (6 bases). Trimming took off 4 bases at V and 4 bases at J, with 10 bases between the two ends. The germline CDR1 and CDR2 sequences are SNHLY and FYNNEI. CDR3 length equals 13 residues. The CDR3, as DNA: TGTGCCAGCAGTGTCCGAGGGGGCACTGAAGCTTTCTTT. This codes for CASSVRGGTEAFF.

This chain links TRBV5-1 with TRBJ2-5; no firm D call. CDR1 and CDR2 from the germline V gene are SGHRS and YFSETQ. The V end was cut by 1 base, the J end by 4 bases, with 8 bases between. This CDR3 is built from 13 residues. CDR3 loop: CASSLLSPETQYF. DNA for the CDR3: TGCGCCAGCAGCTTGTTATCCCCAGAGACCCAGTACTTC.

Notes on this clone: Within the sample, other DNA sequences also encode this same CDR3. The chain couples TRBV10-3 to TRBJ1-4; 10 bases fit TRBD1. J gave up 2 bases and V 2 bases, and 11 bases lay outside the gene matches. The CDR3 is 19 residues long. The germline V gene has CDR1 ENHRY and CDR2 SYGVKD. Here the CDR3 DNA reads TGTGCCATCAGTGAGGAGACAGGGGGCGCGCCTGCGACTAATGAAAAACTGTTTTTT. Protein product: CAISEETGGAPATNEKLFF.

CDR3 amino acids: CASTPLGGMETQYF. As DNA, the CDR3 is TGTGCCAGCACTCCGCTGGGGGGGATGGAGACCCAGTACTTC. The chain links TRBV6-6 to TRBJ2-5; 7 nucleotides line up with TRBD2. Trimming at V came to 7 bases and at J to 5 bases, leaving 10 bases not matched to a gene. This CDR3 spans 14 amino acids. Germline V gene lookup returns CDR1 MNHNY and CDR2 SVGAGI (reference sequence).

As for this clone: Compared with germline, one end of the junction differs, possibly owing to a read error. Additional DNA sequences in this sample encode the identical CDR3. As DNA, the CDR3 is TGTGCCAGCAGCGAAGTATCAGGGTGGGAAAAACTGTTTTTT. Translation: CASSEVSGWEKLFF. The chain couples TRBV6-1 to TRBJ1-4, with a tentative D call TRBD1 (5 bases). The CDR3 extends over 14 amino acids. Germline CDR1 reads MNHNS; CDR2 reads SASEGT.

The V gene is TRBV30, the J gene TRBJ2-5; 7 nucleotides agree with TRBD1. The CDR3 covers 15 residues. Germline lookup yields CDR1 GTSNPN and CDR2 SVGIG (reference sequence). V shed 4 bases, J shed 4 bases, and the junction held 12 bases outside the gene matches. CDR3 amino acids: CAWNRGGRIGETQYF. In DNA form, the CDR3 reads TGTGCCTGGAATCGAGGGGGCAGGATAGGAGAGACCCAGTACTTC.

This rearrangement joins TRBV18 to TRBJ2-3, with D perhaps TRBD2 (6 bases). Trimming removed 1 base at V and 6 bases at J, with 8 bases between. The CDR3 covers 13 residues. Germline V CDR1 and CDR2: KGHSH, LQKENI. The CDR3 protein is CASSPLEGDTQYF. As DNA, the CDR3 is TGTGCCAGCTCACCACTGGAGGGTGATACGCAGTATTTT.

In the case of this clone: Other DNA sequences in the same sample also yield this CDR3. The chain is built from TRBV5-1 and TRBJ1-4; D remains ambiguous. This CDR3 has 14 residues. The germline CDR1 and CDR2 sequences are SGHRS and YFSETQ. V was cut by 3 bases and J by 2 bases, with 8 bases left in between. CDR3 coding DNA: TGCGCCAGCAGCTCCCTAGCGACTAATGAAAAACTGTTTTTT. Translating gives CASSSLATNEKLFF.

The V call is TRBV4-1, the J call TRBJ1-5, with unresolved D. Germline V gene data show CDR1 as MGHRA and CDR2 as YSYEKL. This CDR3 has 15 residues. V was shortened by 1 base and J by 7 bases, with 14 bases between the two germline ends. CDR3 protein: CASSQVAVDNQPQHF. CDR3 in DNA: TGCGCCAGCAGCCAAGTAGCGGTAGACAACCAGCCCCAGCATTTT.

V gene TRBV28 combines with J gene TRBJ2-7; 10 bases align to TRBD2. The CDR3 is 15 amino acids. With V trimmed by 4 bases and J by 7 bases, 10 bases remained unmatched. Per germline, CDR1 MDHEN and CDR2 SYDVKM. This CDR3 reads CASSSAGTSVGEQYF. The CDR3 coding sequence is TGTGCCAGCAGTTCCGCCGGGACTAGCGTGGGTGAGCAGTACTTC.

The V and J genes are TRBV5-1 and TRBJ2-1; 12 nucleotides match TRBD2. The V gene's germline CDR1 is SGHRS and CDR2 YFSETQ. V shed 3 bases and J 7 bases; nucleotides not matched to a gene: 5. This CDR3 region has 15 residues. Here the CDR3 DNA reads TGCGCCAGCAGCTCTACTAGCGGGGGGAGAAATGAGCAGTTCTTC. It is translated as CASSSTSGGRNEQFF.

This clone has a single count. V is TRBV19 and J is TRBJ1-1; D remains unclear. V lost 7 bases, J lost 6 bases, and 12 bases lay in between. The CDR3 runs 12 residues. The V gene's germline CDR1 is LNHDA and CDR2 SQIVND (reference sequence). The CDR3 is CASTTGISEAFF. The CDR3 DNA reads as TGTGCCAGTACCACGGGGATATCTGAAGCTTTCTTT.

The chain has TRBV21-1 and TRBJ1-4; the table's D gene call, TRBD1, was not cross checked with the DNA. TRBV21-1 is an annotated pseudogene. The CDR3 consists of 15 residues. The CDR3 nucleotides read TGTGCCAGCAGCAGACTCCGGGACACCAATGAAAAACTGTTTTTT. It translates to CASSRLRDTNEKLFF.

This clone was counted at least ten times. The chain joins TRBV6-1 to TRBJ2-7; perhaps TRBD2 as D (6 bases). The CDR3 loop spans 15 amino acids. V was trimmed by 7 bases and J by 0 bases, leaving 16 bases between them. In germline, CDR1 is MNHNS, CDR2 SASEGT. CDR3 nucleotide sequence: TGTGCCAGCATCGAATATAGCGGAAGCTCCTACGAGCAGTACTTC. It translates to CASIEYSGSSYEQYF.

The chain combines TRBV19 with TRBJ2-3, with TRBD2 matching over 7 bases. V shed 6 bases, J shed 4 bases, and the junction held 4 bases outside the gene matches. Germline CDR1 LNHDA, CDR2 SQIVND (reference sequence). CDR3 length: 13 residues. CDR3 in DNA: TGTGCCAGTAGGCGGGAGATGGCAGATACGCAGTATTTT. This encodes CASRREMADTQYF.

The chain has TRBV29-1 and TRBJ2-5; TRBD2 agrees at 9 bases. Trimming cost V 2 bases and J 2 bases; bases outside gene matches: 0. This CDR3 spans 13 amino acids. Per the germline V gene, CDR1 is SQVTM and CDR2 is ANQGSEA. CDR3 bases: TGCAGCGTTGAACTAGCGGGGCAAGAGACCCAGTACTTC. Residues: CSVELAGQETQYF.

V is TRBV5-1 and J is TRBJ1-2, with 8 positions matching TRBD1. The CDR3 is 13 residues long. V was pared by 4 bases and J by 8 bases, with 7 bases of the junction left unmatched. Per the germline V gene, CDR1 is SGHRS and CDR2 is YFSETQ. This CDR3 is CASSIAGGQGYTF. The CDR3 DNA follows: TGCGCCAGCAGCATTGCAGGGGGCCAAGGCTACACCTTC.

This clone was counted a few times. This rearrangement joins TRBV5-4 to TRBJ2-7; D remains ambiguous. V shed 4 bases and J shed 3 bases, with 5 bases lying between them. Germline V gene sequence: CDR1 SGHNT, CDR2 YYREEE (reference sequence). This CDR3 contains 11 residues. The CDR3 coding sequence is TGTGCCAGCAGCGCGGACTACGAGCAGTACTTC. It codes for CASSADYEQYF.